This T cell receptor (beta chain) stems from a study of OX40 agonist ivuxolimab in advanced cancers. Findings and limits, study-wide: CD4+ and CD8+ blood T cells expanded clonally by week 6 at 0.1 to 3.0 mg/kg. Clonal expansion among partial responders at 0.1-3.0 mg/kg ranked near the lowest. CD8+ T cells showed, on average, more clonal expansion than CD4+ cells.

Any history of autoimmune disease or systemic immunosuppression disqualified patients. This clone was seen more than once but under ten times. Its antigen is undetermined. The assay was immunoSEQ multiplex PCR, and TCRdb's table has in-frame clones only and misses some. The sample shows some 72,000 clones, approximately 90% of them seen only once. This clonotype was sampled from an adult with an advanced solid tumor such as melanoma, head and neck, liver or kidney cancer. Sequencing was performed on CD4+ or CD8+ T cells sorted from blood, taken in a trial of the OX40 agonist ivuxolimab.

The CDR3 nucleotides read TGTGCCAGCAGGCGGGATCTCGACGCTGAAGCTTTCTTT. This sequence encodes CASRRDLDAEAFF. The J gene is TRBJ1-1, the V gene TRBV6-6; D gene unclear. The germline gives CDR1 MNHNY, CDR2 SVGAGI (reference sequence). This CDR3 has 13 residues. The V gene lost 6 bases and the J gene lost 6 bases, with 14 bases spanning the gap.